This T cell receptor (beta chain) was recovered during a study of blood T cell repertoires in COVID-19. In germline, CDR1 is SGHRS, CDR2 YFSETQ. The CDR3 is 15 amino acids. The V gene end was trimmed by 5 bases and the J gene end by 8 bases; junction bases not matched to a gene: 10. In the original processing: Scientists estimated how many nucleated cells there were by amplifying reference gene primers. Assay: immunoSEQ multiplex PCR; the TCRdb copy retains only in-frame clones and omits some. V and J calls and clone size are as listed in that table; D and trimming were resolved from the DNA. The profile shows 30,000 to 35,000 clones, 90% of them singletons.

This rearrangement joins TRBV5-1 to TRBJ1-2, with 12 positions matching TRBD1. This sequence originates from a human donor in a cohort sampled during active COVID-19. Sequencing used peripheral blood. The DNA of the CDR3 is TGCGCCAGCAGGAACACGGGACAGGGGGCTCCGGGCTACACCTTC. This encodes CASRNTGQGAPGYTF.